This TCR beta chain emerged from a study of cytomegalovirus exposure and HLA in healthy donors (dated by TCRdb to about 2017). The study in broad terms: According to an earlier analysis of a few hundred of the donors, roughly 180 million T cells yielded some 120 million unique TCR beta sequences and approximately 300 Gb of sequence data. Around 330 gigabases of sequencing data and around 80 million unique TCR sequences made up an early release that covered several hundred HLA-typed donors. Of the 350 to 450 genotyped donors, about 80% fell in the genetic ancestry cluster associated with self-reported Caucasian donors. The study was designed to test whether signatures of past pathogen exposure could be identified by cataloging public T cell receptors. The study profiled the T cell repertoires of hundreds of subjects by immunosequencing and related them to cytomegalovirus serostatus. In addition to the first cohort of approximately 650 subjects, a separate validation cohort of around 110 different subjects was used. The study combined high-throughput TCR immunosequencing, statistical association of individual TCRs with disease status, and machine learning to predict cytomegalovirus infection status. A later analysis re-analyzed previously published TCR beta repertoires from approximately 700 donors and added high-resolution HLA genotyping to study TCR occurrence patterns. Rather than drawing on any new phenotypic data, the later analysis identified candidate immune exposures from TCR beta sequences and the way those sequences occurred across donors. An earlier analysis of 587 of the donors applied high-throughput TCR beta sequencing to assess whether each TCR beta V gene segment acted as functional or pseudogenic. Donor age, sex, ethnicity and CMV serostatus were compiled alongside the repertoire data. A later genetic analysis used genome-wide SNP genotypes for about 55% of the 666 donors, treating that subset as a discovery cohort. All discovery cohort repertoires had been generated using a single sequencing platform. Both class I and class II loci were covered by HLA typing, at four-digit resolution. The number of typed donors differed by locus: about 620-640 for A, B, C, DRB1 and DQB1; some 500 for DQA1; approximately 600 for DPA1; and some 430 for DPB1. Because of strong linkage in the cohort, four or five DR-DQ haplotypes were treated as single units for association and clustering. On average, around 230,000 unique TCR beta nucleotide sequences were sequenced per donor among a few hundred genotyped donors of the cohort, with roughly a sixth of those sequences being non-productive.

The cohort comprised around 700 healthy bone marrow donors. All cohort members were sampled while nominally healthy, although unrecorded immune exposures were likely present. The donor tested CMV seronegative, placing the donor among the 350 to 400 seronegative members of the cohort. Each donor provided a peripheral blood sample, and peripheral blood mononuclear cells were used for TCR beta sequencing. Genomic DNA was extracted from the blood cell samples with the Qiagen DNeasy Blood Extraction Kit. With regard to this clone: Its antigen is not yet known. No base-level quality is on record; no much larger clone is a single base apart.

Here is what the overall study found, with its caveats: Presence/absence analyses assumed roughly uniform sequencing depth across donors, an assumption that may not hold. Strong co-occurrence of HLA alleles, especially DR and DQ, made assigning TCR associations to individual alleles difficult. HLA typing was unavailable for some donors at each locus, so association tests used only the typed subset. The classifier was reported to diagnose cytomegalovirus status with high specificity and sensitivity in both the original cohort and the validation cohort. In this cohort, only TCR beta chains were sequenced, and detectable features were limited by the absence of alpha or paired-chain data. Because counts were too low, seventeen rarely observed V segments, including chromosome 9 orphons, were excluded from the earlier analysis of 587 of the donors. In an earlier analysis of some 640 of the donors, most TCR beta V segments were observed in productive rearrangements about 87% or about 30% of the time, broadly matching IMGT annotations. Three of the identified cytomegalovirus-associated TCR beta chains were confirmed in vitro to be specific for cytomegalovirus antigens. According to the authors, the approach could potentially be generalized to other disease states and immunological phenotypes. In a later analysis, several top co-occurrence clusters were reported to appear linked to parvovirus B19, influenza, CMV and Epstein-Barr virus. A cluster of highly shared sequence variants was judged likely to be a technical artifact of the sequencing pipeline. In a later analysis, HLA-associated TCR beta chains showed more clonal expansion and lower generation probabilities than non-associated chains that were equally common. The only immune exposure information available for the cohort was CMV serostatus. In a later analysis, most CMV-associated TCR beta chains were found to appear HLA-restricted, with HLA associations seemingly driven largely by CMV exposure. Correlated functional status among segregating V segments might reflect linkage disequilibrium, but an unknown experimental factor could not be ruled out. In a later genetic analysis, a missense DCLRE1C variant was associated with V-gene and J-gene trimming of TCR beta chains, and the association was replicated in an independent cohort. A further reported finding was that TCR beta sequences accurately predicted the HLA-A and HLA-B alleles for most subjects in the first cohort. A later genetic analysis reported fewer N-insertions in productive TCRs among donors in an Asian-associated ancestry cluster than the roughly 620-donor mean. The 87-base-pair reads could not distinguish some IMGT-functional V segments, including TRBV6-2 and TRBV6-3, so those segments were excluded. While some public TCRs were present in many individuals, most TCR sequences turned up only very rarely across donors. Specific HLA alleles were associated with over 15,000 TCR beta sequences at a false discovery rate of 0.05 in a later analysis. In the study, about 150 TCR beta chains were listed as associated with cytomegalovirus. A later analysis found that TCR association rates varied across HLA loci, with DRB1 alleles showing the most associated TCRs and HLA-C alleles the fewest.

To prepare the library, the immunoSEQ multiplex PCR assay was applied. The multiplex PCR relied on a mix of 60 forward primers for TCR Vbeta segments and 13 reverse primers for TCR Jbeta segments. A multiplex PCR assay on genomic DNA amplified the CDR3 region of rearranged TCR beta genes. The Illumina HiSeq System was used to sequence the amplified TCR beta libraries as 87-base-pair reads. Per the original workflow: A later analysis tallied approximately 87 million unique TCR beta chains across the approximately 670 repertoires, and around 9.9 million of those chains were shared by two or more donors. A nearest-neighbor algorithm error-corrected the raw reads and collapsed the reads into unique sequences, merging closely related sequences to remove PCR and sequencing errors. V, D and J gene segments were assigned by aligning CDR3 sequences to IMGT reference sequences. Each retained sequence needed at least a six-nucleotide match to both a V gene segment and a J gene segment. A rearrangement counted as productive if the CDR3 had no stop codons and remained in frame with V and J, and every other rearrangement counted as non-productive. CDR3 was defined according to IMGT convention as the region running from the second conserved V-encoded cysteine to the conserved J-encoded phenylalanine. In an earlier analysis of approximately 500 of the donors, sequences lacking an unambiguous match to a single V gene segment were excluded. An earlier analysis of fewer than 650 of the donors classified V segments as functional when productive rearrangements were above 56.7% and as segregating when the standard deviation between donors was above 5%. To diagnose cytomegalovirus status from the catalog of TCR beta chain sequences, a statistical classification framework was built. In a later analysis, TCR nucleotide sequences were compared against IMGT/GENE-DB human TR gene sequences so that V and J genes could be assigned. The TCRdist pipeline was used in a later analysis to assign CDR3 sequences and most-parsimonious VDJ recombination scenarios. In a later analysis, each TCR beta chain was defined by its CDR3 amino acid sequence together with its V-gene family, and reads lacking a unique V-gene family were excluded. A later analysis removed over 500 highly shared, low-generation-probability nucleotide sequences to deal with suspected cross-contamination and a sequencing artifact. For each public chain, a later analysis derived a clonal expansion index from normalized ranks of inferred template counts within each repertoire. A later analysis computed generation probabilities with a VDJ recombination model fitted to out-of-frame rearrangements, and checked the results against IGoR. In a later analysis, TCR-TCR, TCR-HLA and TCR-CMV co-occurrence was scored with hypergeometric tests, and a repertoire-size bias correction was applied to TCR pairs. In a later analysis, false discovery rates were estimated by permuting HLA or CMV assignments 20 times. In a later analysis, co-occurring TCRs were grouped using DBSCAN, and TCRdist sequence similarity was added for clustering within HLA-allele-positive subsets. Co-occurrence clustering excluded repertoires with fewer than 30,000 or more than 120,000 public chains, plus five with anomalous nucleotide sharing. TCRdb obtained this table from immuneACCESS and retained in-frame rearrangements with V and J assigned. These tables miss some clones; where compared with another copy, unresolved V genes account for less than half of the shortfall, and the remainder is unexplained. V and J calls and clone size are those listed in that table; D and trimming were worked out from the DNA. This sample is represented by about 190,000 clones; 75% to 90% of them were singletons. The biggest ten clones account for around 1.3% of the sample.

Relative to germline, V is missing 8 bases and J is missing 11 bases, with 6 bases of the junction outside any gene match. Counted from cysteine to phenylalanine, this CDR3 has 11 amino acids. Left in the record is the CDR3 DNA by itself, 33 bases read in frame from the first base. CDR1 and CDR2 are drawn from the germline V gene (reference sequence): MNHEY, SMNVEV. The chain joins TRBV27 to TRBJ1-1, and 9 junctional nucleotides match TRBD1. What was sequenced was PBMCs. The TCR comes from a boy aged 2 to 10 in good health and CMV-seronegative. The CDR3 region: CASGTGFDAFF. At the DNA level, the sequence is TGTGCCAGCGGGACAGGGTTTGACGCTTTCTTT.